A selection of T cell receptor beta chains follows, all from one sample in a study of blood T cell repertoires in COVID-19. The repertoire was sequenced with immunoSEQ multiplex PCR; TCRdb's copy has only in-frame clones and lacks some. The data contain 200,000 to 300,000 clones, around 89% of them singletons. Material for sequencing was PBMCs or T cells enriched from blood (not recorded which). The receptors shown here come from a young woman who had recovered from COVID-19. Both conserved end residues are part of each CDR3. The D gene is left open where the match is weak. Size values are once, few and many counts, or a class for expanded clones, and some rows have none.

>TRBJ2-3|TRBV5-8|TRBD1|few
TGTGCCAGCAGCTCGAGACAGGGGCGCACAGATACGCAGTATTTT
CASSSRQGRTDTQYF
>TRBJ2-7|TRBV7-8|NA|NA
TGTGCCAGCAGCTTAACGGGGAACTACGAGCAGTACTTC
CASSLTGNYEQYF
>TRBJ2-1|TRBV7-9|TRBD2|once
TGTGCCAGCAGCTTGCGAACTAGCGGAAGGAATGAGCAGTTCTTC
CASSLRTSGRNEQFF
>TRBJ2-1|TRBV11-3|NA|NA
TGTGCCAGCAGCTTGTTCAGCGGAGCCTCCTACAATGAGCAGTTCTTC
CASSLFSGASYNEQFF
>TRBJ2-1|TRBV7-2|TRBD2|once
TGTGCCAGCAGCCGGGGACTAGCGGGAGGGTCCCAGTTCTTC
CASSRGLAGGSQFF
>TRBJ1-5|TRBV19|NA|NA
TGTGCCAGTACGTCTCGGGGGGGGAGCAATCAGCCCCAGCATTTT
CASTSRGGSNQPQHF
>TRBJ2-7|TRBV5-8|NA|NA
TGTGCCAGCAGCTTGTACGGGAGAAACTACGAGCAGTACTTC
CASSLYGRNYEQYF
>TRBJ2-7|TRBV5-6|NA|NA
TGTGCCAGCAGCTTGGGGACACAACCTTCCTACGAGCAGTACTTC
CASSLGTQPSYEQYF
>TRBJ1-1|TRBV2|NA|NA
TGTGCCAGCAGTGGGGGCTGGGATGAGAGGACTGAAGCTTTCTTT
CASSGGWDERTEAFF
>TRBJ1-1|TRBV30|NA|NA
TGTGCCTGGAGCGCTGGAAGCGTGAACACTGAAGCTTTCTTT
CAWSAGSVNTEAFF
>TRBJ1-5|TRBV6-5|NA|NA
TGTGCCAGCAGGTCCGGCAATCAGCCCCAGCATTTT
CASRSGNQPQHF
>TRBJ2-5|TRBV19|NA|NA
TGTGCCAGTTCCCGGGTCTGGGGGGAAGAGACCCAGTACTTC
CASSRVWGEETQYF
>TRBJ1-1|TRBV13|NA|NA
TGTGCCAGCAGCATATTACACGGAGGGGCTTTCTTT
CASSILHGGAFF
>TRBJ1-2|TRBV7-2|NA|once
TGTGCCAGCAGCCCGCTTCAACAGGGAAGGGATGGCTACACCTTC
CASSPLQQGRDGYTF
>TRBJ2-1|TRBV29-1|NA|NA
TGCAGCGTTGAAGTGGTAGCTACCTACAATGAGCAGTTCTTC
CSVEVVATYNEQFF
>TRBJ2-5|TRBV30|NA|NA
TGTGCCTGGAGTCTGTCAGGGGGGTCGGAGACCCAGTACTTC
CAWSLSGGSETQYF
>TRBJ2-1|TRBV5-1|NA|once
TGCGCCAGCAGCTTGGAAGGGGGCCGGGAGGGCCGAAACAATGAGCAGTTCTTC
CASSLEGGREGRNNEQFF
>TRBJ1-1|TRBV9|NA|NA
TGTGCCAGCAGCGTAGAAGTCGAGACAGGGAACACTGAAGCTTTCTTT
CASSVEVETGNTEAFF
>TRBJ1-4|TRBV19|TRBD1|NA
TGTGCCAGTAGTACCGGACAGGGGTTCGATGAAAAACTGTTTTTT
CASSTGQGFDEKLFF
>TRBJ1-1|TRBV5-1|NA|NA
TGCGCCAGCAAAGCTCAGGGTTCGATCAACACTGAAGCTTTCTTT
CASKAQGSINTEAFF
>TRBJ2-7|TRBV7-3|TRBD1|NA
TGTGCCAGCAGCCCCGGGACAGGAGGGTCCTACGAGCAGTACTTC
CASSPGTGGSYEQYF
>TRBJ2-5|TRBV7-2|TRBD1|once
TGTGCCAGCAGCATTTGGACAGGGGAAGAGACCCAGTACTTC
CASSIWTGEETQYF
>TRBJ2-7|TRBV5-1|NA|once
TGCGCCAGCAGCTTGGACGGGAGATCATCCGAGCAGTACTTC
CASSLDGRSSEQYF
>TRBJ1-5|TRBV6-6|TRBD1|NA
TGTGCCAGCACCAGCGGGACAGGGGGTAGCAATCAGCCCCAGCATTTT
CASTSGTGGSNQPQHF
>TRBJ1-5|TRBV28|NA|once
TGTGCCAGCAGTTGGGTCAGGGAAGTCAATCAGCCCCAGCATTTT
CASSWVREVNQPQHF
>TRBJ1-2|TRBV20-1|NA|NA
TGCAGTGCTATGTACAGGGTTGGCTACACCTTC
CSAMYRVGYTF
>TRBJ2-7|TRBV12-3/TRBV12-4|NA|NA
TGTGCCAGCAGGCGGGACAGTTACGAGCAGTACTTC
CASRRDSYEQYF
>TRBJ1-1|TRBV27|NA|NA
TGTGCCAGCAGTTTAAGGTCACGGGGAGACACTGAAGCTTTCTTT
CASSLRSRGDTEAFF
>TRBJ2-7|TRBV7-2|TRBD2|NA
TGTGCCAGCAGCTTAGATCTAGCGGGAGGGCCACAGCAGTACTTC
CASSLDLAGGPQQYF
>TRBJ2-4|TRBV11-3|NA|NA
TGTGCCAGCAGCTCAGGGGCGGCAAACATTCAGTACTTC
CASSSGAANIQYF
>TRBJ2-7|TRBV7-8|TRBD2|NA
TGTGCCAGCAGCCGAGCGGGAGGGCCTGTCTACGAGCAGTACTTC
CASSRAGGPVYEQYF
>TRBJ2-5|TRBV2|NA|NA
TGTGCCAGCAGTGAAGAGTCAGGGGATGGAGAGACCCAGTACTTC
CASSEESGDGETQYF
>TRBJ2-2|TRBV21-1|NA|NA
TGTGCCAGCAGCAAAGGGCAGGGCTGGACCGGGGAGCTGTTTTTT
CASSKGQGWTGELFF